The 8 T cell receptor beta chains given below trace back to one sample, sequenced in a study of cytomegalovirus exposure and HLA in healthy donors. The table came from immunoSEQ multiplex PCR; TCRdb's copy has only in-frame clones and leaves some out. The table includes fewer than 130,000 clones, roughly nine tenths detected once. Sequencing was performed on PBMCs. The receptors were gathered from a woman aged 18-29 years in good health and CMV-seronegative.

This rearrangement joins TRBV30 to TRBJ2-6; D unclear. The germline CDR1 and CDR2 sequences are GTSNPN and SVGIG (reference sequence). The length of the CDR3 is 16 residues. V was trimmed by 4 bases and J by 2 bases, leaving 15 bases between them. Written as DNA, the CDR3 is TGTGCCTGGATCTACACCTCTCGGGCTGGGGCCAACGTCCTGACTTTC. Translated, it gives CAWIYTSRAGANVLTF.

This chain uses TRBV5-6 with TRBJ2-5, with D possibly TRBD1 on 5 matching bases. CDR1 is SGHDT and CDR2 is YYEEEE in the germline V gene. This CDR3 region has 13 residues. Deletions cut 2 bases from V and 1 base from J, with 6 bases between. This chain's CDR3 is CASSLQAQETQYF. The CDR3 coding sequence is TGTGCCAGCAGCTTACAGGCCCAAGAGACCCAGTACTTC. The full variable domain, rest sourced from reference TRBV5-6 and TRBJ2-5, is DAGVTQSPTHLIKTRGQQVTLRCSPKSGHDTVSWYQQALGQGPQFIFQYYEEEERQRGNFPDRFSGHQFPNYSSELNVNALLLGDSALYLCASSLQAQETQYFGPGTRLLVL.

The V gene is TRBV18, the J gene TRBJ2-7; 8 bases match TRBD2. Germline assignment: CDR1 KGHSH and CDR2 LQKENI. The V segment lost 5 bases and the J segment 1 base; nucleotides outside the gene matches: 4. This CDR3 is built from 14 residues. CDR3 DNA: TGTGCCAGCTCAAACGAGCGGGGGTCCTACGAGCAGTACTTC. As protein: CASSNERGSYEQYF.

The chain recombines TRBV27 with TRBJ2-7; D uncertain. CDR1 and CDR2 from the germline V gene are MNHEY and SMNVEV (reference sequence). The CDR3 is 14 residues long. V gave up 6 bases and J gave up 5 bases, with 17 bases separating them. CDR3 DNA: TGTGCCAGCAGGAAAGGAACCGGGTTTGACGAGCAGTACTTC. This translates into CASRKGTGFDEQYF.

This chain uses TRBV29-1 with TRBJ1-2; 10 nucleotides match TRBD1. CDR1 SQVTM and CDR2 ANQGSEA come from the germline V gene. V lost 3 bases and J lost 3; bases outside the gene matches: 7. The CDR3 has 15 amino acids. CDR3: CSVEDRGGLDYGYTF. The CDR3 DNA follows: TGCAGCGTTGAGGACAGGGGGGGATTGGACTATGGCTACACCTTC.

The V call is TRBV5-1, the J call TRBJ2-5; 7 nucleotides match TRBD1. Germline V gives CDR1 SGHRS, CDR2 YFSETQ. The V and J ends lost 7 bases and 1 base, in that order; junction bases with no gene match: 7. The CDR3 length is 14 residues. DNA for the CDR3: TGCGCCAGCCGAACGACAGGGCCCCAAGAGACCCAGTACTTC. Translation: CASRTTGPQETQYF.

The chain has TRBV4-1 and TRBJ2-7, with a tentative D call TRBD2 (5 bases). This CDR3 comprises 15 residues. V was clipped by 5 bases and J by 0 bases, with 14 bases between them. Germline lookup yields CDR1 MGHRA and CDR2 YSYEKL. The CDR3, as DNA: TGCGCCAGCAGCAGGACTGATTTGGGCTCCTACGAGCAGTACTTC. Amino acid sequence: CASSRTDLGSYEQYF.

The CDR3 DNA sequence: TGCGCCAGCAGCTTACTAGCGGGAGGGGTAGAGACCCAGTACTTC. Amino acids: CASSLLAGGVETQYF. This chain links TRBV4-1 with TRBJ2-5; TRBD2 aligns across 13 bases. Trimming removed 5 bases from V and 4 bases from J; junction bases left unmatched: 4. This CDR3 is 15 amino acids long. Germline V gene lookup returns CDR1 MGHRA and CDR2 YSYEKL.